The T cell receptor (beta chain) described here comes from a study of cytomegalovirus exposure and HLA in healthy donors. Study at large: Early release data held 80 million to 100 million unique TCRs from HLA-typed donors. Findings and limits, study-wide: Presence/absence analyses treated sequencing depth as roughly uniform across donors. Most of the CMV-associated TCR beta chains (in a later analysis) appeared to be HLA-restricted. Later on, an analysis showed TCR association rates differing by HLA locus, with DRB1 the most and HLA-C the fewest.

PCR primers comprised 60 Vbeta and 13 Jbeta primers. Here immunoSEQ multiplex PCR was the method, and the copy in TCRdb shows in-frame clones only, minus some. This sample has 130,000 to 150,000 clones, with about four fifths found just once. Concerning this clone itself: Its antigen is not known.

The germline V gene encodes CDR1 SGHTA and CDR2 FQGNSA. J was trimmed by 3 bases and V by 2 bases; bases with no gene match: 3. The CDR3 covers 15 residues. This receptor was identified in a woman aged 35 to 49 in good health and CMV-seropositive. The sample comprised PBMCs. The chain carries TRBV7-2 and TRBJ2-5; 10 bases agree with TRBD2. CDR3: CASSLSSGGKETQYF. The CDR3 coding sequence is TGTGCCAGCAGCTTATCTAGCGGGGGAAAAGAGACCCAGTACTTC.